This TCR beta chain was found in a study of blood T cell repertoires in COVID-19. The CDR3 is 17 amino acids. The trim removed 4 bases at V and 1 base at J, leaving 1 base unmatched. From germline, CDR1 is KGHDR and CDR2 SFDVKD. As originally analysed: Reference gene primer amplification yielded estimated nucleated cell counts. Repertoires were generated with immunoSEQ multiplex PCR, while TCRdb's copy carries only in-frame clones and drops some. Clone size and V and J calls were adopted from that table, with D and trimming inferred from the DNA. The repertoire has some 200,000 clones, 85% to 90% of them found once; the top ten carry 5% to 6.5%.

Sample: peripheral blood. V and J are TRBV24-1 and TRBJ2-2; 14 bases are shared with TRBD2. The origin of this receptor is a man in his forties with active or convalescent COVID-19. CDR3 sequence reads: CATSETSGGVNTGELFF. The CDR3 DNA reads as TGTGCCACCAGTGAGACTAGCGGGGGGGTGAACACCGGGGAGCTGTTTTTT.